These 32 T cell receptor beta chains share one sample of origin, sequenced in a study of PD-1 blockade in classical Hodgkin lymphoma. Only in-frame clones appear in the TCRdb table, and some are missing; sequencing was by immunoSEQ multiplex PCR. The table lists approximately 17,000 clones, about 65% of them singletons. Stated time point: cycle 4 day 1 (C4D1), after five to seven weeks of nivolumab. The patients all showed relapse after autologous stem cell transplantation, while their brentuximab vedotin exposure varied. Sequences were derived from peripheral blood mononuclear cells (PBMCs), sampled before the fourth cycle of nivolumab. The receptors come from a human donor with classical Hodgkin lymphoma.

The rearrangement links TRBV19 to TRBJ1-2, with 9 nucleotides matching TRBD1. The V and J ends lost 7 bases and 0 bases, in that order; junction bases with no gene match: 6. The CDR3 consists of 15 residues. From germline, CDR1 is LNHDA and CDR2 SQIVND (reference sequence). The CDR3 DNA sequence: TGTGCCAGTAAAGAACAGGGGGCGTCTAACTATGGCTACACCTTC. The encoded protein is CASKEQGASNYGYTF.

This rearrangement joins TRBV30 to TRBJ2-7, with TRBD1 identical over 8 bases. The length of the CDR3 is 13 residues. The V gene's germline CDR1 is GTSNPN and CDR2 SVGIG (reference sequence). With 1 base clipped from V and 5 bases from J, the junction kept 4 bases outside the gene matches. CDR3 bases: TGTGCCTGGAGTGCTCAGGGGGCCCACGAGCAGTACTTC. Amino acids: CAWSAQGAHEQYF.

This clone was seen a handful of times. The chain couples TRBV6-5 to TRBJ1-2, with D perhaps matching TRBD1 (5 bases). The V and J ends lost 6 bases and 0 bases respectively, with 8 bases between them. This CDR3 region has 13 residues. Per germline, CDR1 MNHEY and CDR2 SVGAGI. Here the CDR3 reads CASRATANYGYTF. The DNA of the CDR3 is TGTGCCAGCAGGGCGACAGCTAACTATGGCTACACCTTC.

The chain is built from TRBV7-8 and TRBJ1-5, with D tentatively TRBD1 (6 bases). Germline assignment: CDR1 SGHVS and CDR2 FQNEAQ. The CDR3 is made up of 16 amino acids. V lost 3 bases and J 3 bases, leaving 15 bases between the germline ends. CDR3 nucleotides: TGTGCCAGCAGCTTCGATACAGGGTTCCTCAATCAGCCCCAGCATTTT. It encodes CASSFDTGFLNQPQHF.

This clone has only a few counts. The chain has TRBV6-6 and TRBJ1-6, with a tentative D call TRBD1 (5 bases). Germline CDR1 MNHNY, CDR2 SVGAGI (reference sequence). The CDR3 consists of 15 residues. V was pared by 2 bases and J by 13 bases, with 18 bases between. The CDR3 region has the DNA TGTGCCAGCAGTTACGAACCGGGACCGCCCTTCCCCCTCCACTTT. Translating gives CASSYEPGPPFPLHF.

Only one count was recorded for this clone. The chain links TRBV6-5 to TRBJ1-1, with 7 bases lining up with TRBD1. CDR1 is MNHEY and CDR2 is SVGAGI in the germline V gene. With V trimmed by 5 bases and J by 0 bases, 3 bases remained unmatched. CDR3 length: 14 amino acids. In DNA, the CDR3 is TGTGCCAGCAGTGGGACAGATATGAACACTGAAGCTTTCTTT. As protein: CASSGTDMNTEAFF.

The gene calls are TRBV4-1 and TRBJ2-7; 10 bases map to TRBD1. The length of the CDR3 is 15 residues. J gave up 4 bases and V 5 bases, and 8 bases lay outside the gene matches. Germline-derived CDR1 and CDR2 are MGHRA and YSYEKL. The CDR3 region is CASSSGQGEGYEQYF. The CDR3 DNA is TGCGCCAGCAGCAGCGGACAGGGGGAAGGTTACGAGCAGTACTTC.

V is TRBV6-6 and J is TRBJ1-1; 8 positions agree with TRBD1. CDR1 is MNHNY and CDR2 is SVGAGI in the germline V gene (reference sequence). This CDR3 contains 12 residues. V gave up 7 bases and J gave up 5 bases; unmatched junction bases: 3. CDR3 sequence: CASMRQGTEAFF. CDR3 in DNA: TGTGCCAGCATGCGACAGGGGACTGAAGCTTTCTTT.

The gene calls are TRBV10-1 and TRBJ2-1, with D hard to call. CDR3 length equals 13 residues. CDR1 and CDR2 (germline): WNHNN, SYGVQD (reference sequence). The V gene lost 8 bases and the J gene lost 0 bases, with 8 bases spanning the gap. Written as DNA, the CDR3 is TGCGCCAGCTCGAAGAGCTCCTACAATGAGCAGTTCTTC. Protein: CASSKSSYNEQFF.

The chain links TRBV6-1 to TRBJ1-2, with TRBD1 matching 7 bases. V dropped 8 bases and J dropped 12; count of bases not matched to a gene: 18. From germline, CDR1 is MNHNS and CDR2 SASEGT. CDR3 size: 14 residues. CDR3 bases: TGTGCCAGCTCGGGTTGGGACAGATCGGCATTAAACACCTTC. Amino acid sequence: CASSGWDRSALNTF.

The CDR3 reads CATKPTGWDLYQETQYF. Written as DNA, the CDR3 is TGTGCCACCAAACCTACCGGTTGGGATTTGTACCAAGAGACCCAGTACTTC. The chain recombines TRBV27 with TRBJ2-5; D not certain. Trimming pared 10 bases from V and 0 bases from J, leaving 24 bases between. The germline gives CDR1 MNHEY, CDR2 SMNVEV (reference sequence). The CDR3 sequence is 17 residues long.

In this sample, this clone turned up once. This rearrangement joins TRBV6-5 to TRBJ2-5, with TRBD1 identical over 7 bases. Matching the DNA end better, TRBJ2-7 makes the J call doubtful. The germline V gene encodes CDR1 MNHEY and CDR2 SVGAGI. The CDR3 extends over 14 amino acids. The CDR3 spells CASSYSRQGYEQYF. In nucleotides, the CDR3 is TGTGCCAGCAGTTACTCCCGACAGGGCTACGAGCAGTACTTC.

The CDR3 spells CASSQEQAPGGYTF. CDR3 in DNA: TGCGCCAGCAGCCAAGAGCAGGCACCCGGCGGCTACACCTTC. The genes are TRBV4-1 and TRBJ1-2; D is ambiguous. The ends were cut back, 0 bases at V and 8 bases at J, with 13 bases in the middle. Germline CDR1 reads MGHRA; CDR2 reads YSYEKL. CDR3 length: 14 residues.

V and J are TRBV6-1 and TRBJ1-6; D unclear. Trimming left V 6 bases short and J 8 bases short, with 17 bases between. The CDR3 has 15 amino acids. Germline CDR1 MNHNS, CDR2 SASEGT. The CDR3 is CASRDPWAGDSPLHF. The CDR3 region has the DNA TGTGCCAGCAGGGACCCCTGGGCCGGGGATTCACCCCTCCACTTT.

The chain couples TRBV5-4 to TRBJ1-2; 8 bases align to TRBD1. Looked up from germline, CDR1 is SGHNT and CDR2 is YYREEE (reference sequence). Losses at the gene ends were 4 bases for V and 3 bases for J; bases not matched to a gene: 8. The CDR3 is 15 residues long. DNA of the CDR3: TGTGCCAGCAGCGGCACCGGGACAGGACACTATGGCTACACCTTC. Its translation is CASSGTGTGHYGYTF.

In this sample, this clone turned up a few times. The CDR3 sequence is CASSQEGRGEAFYGYTF. Here the CDR3 DNA reads TGTGCCAGCAGCCAAGAAGGAAGGGGAGAGGCCTTCTATGGCTACACCTTC. The chain is built from TRBV4-2 and TRBJ1-2; a possible D gene is TRBD1 (5 bases). There are 17 residues in the CDR3. V shed 0 bases and J shed 4 bases, with 18 bases lying between them. The germline V gene has CDR1 LGHNA and CDR2 YNFKEQ.

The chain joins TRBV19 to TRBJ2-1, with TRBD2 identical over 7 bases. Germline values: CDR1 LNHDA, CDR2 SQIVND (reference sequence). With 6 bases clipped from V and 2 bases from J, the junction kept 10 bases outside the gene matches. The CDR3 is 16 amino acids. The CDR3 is CASSYSASGAYNEQFF. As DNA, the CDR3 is TGTGCCAGTAGCTATTCGGCTAGCGGAGCCTACAATGAGCAGTTCTTC. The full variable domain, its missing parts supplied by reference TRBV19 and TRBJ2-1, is DGGITQSPKYLFRKEGQNVTLSCEQNLNHDAMYWYRQDPGQGLRLIYYSQIVNDFQKGDIAEGYSVSREKKESFPLTVTSAQKNPTAFYLCASSYSASGAYNEQFFGPGTRLTVL.

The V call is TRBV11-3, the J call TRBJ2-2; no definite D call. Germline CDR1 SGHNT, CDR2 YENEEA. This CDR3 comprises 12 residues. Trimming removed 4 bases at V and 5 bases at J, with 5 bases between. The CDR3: CASSSRTGELFF. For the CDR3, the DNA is TGTGCCAGCAGCTCCCGGACCGGGGAGCTGTTTTTT.

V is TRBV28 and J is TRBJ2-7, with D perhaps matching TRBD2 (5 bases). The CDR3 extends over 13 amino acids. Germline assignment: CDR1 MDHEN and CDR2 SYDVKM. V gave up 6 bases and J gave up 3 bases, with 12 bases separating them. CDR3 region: CASSRGPFYEQYF. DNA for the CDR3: TGTGCCAGCAGCCGGGGTCCTTTCTACGAGCAGTACTTC. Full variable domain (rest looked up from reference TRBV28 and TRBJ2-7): DVKVTQSSRYLVKRTGEKVFLECVQDMDHENMFWYRQDPGLGLRLIYFSYDVKMKEKGDIPEGYSVSREKKERFSLILESASTNQTSMYLCASSRGPFYEQYFGPGTRLTVT.

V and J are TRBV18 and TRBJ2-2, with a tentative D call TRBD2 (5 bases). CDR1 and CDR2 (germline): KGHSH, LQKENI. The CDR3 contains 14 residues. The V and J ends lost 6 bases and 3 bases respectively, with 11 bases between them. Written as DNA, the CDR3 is TGTGCCAGCTCCCCCTTCGGGGACACCGGGGAGCTGTTTTTT. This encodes CASSPFGDTGELFF.

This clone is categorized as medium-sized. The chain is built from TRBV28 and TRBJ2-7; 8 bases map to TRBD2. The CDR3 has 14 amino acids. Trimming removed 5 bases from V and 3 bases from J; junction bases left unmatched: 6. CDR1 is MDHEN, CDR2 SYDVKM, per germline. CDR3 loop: CASSVRLASYEQYF. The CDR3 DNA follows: TGTGCCAGCAGTGTCCGACTAGCGAGCTACGAGCAGTACTTC. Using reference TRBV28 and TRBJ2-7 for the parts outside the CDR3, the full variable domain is DVKVTQSSRYLVKRTGEKVFLECVQDMDHENMFWYRQDPGLGLRLIYFSYDVKMKEKGDIPEGYSVSREKKERFSLILESASTNQTSMYLCASSVRLASYEQYFGPGTRLTVT.

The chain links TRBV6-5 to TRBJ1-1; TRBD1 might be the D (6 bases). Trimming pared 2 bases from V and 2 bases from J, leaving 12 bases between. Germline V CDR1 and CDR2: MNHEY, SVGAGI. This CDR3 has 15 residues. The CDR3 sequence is CASSYLLDSNTEAFF. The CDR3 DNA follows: TGTGCCAGCAGTTACCTTCTGGACAGTAACACTGAAGCTTTCTTT.

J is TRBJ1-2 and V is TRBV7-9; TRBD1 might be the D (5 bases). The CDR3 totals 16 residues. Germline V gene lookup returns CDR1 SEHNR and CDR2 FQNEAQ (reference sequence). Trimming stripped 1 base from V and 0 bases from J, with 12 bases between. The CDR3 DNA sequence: TGTGCCAGCAGCTTAGTTGGGACGGAAGCTAACTATGGCTACACCTTC. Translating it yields CASSLVGTEANYGYTF.

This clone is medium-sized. The DNA of the CDR3 is TGTGCCAGCAGTGAAGAACTCTTGAACACTGAAGCTTTCTTT. Translating gives CASSEELLNTEAFF. This chain uses TRBV2 with TRBJ1-1; D is ambiguous. The germline V gene encodes CDR1 SNHLY and CDR2 FYNNEI. Trimming stripped 1 base from V and 0 bases from J, with 6 bases between. CDR3 length: 14 residues.

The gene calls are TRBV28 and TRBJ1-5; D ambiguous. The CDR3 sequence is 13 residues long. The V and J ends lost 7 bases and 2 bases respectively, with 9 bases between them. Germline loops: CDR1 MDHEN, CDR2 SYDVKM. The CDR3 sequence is CASKLSGNQPQHF. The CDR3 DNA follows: TGTGCCAGCAAACTGTCGGGCAATCAGCCCCAGCATTTT.

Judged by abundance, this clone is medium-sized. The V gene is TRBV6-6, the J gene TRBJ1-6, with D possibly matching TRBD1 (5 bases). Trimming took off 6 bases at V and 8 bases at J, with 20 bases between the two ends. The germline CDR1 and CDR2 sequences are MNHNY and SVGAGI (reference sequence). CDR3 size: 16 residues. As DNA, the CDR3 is TGTGCCAGCAGACGTCCCCCTGGGGCCCGGGATTCACCCCTCCACTTT. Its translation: CASRRPPGARDSPLHF.

The CDR3 region has the DNA TGTGCCAGCAGCTTAGATAGCGGGAACACCTACGAGCAGTACTTC. It is translated as CASSLDSGNTYEQYF. The chain uses TRBV11-3 and TRBJ2-5, with 8 bases that match TRBD2. The tail of the sequence fits TRBJ2-7 better, so the J call may be wrong. Looked up from germline, CDR1 is SGHNT and CDR2 is YENEEA. This CDR3 contains 15 residues.

CDR3 coding DNA: TGTGCCAGCAGCCTCCCGGGGCGCAATCAGCCCCAGCATTTT. Translated: CASSLPGRNQPQHF. This chain uses TRBV27 with TRBJ1-5; a weak D match, TRBD1 (5 bases). In germline, CDR1 is MNHEY, CDR2 SMNVEV (reference sequence). This CDR3 has 14 amino acids. V gave up 6 bases and J gave up 2 bases, with 11 bases separating them.

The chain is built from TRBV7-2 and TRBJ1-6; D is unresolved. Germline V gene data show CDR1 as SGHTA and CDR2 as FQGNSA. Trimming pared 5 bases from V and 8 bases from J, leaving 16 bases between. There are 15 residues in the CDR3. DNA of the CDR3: TGTGCCAGCAGCCAACCTGGGTTCGGGGATTCACCCCTCCACTTT. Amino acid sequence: CASSQPGFGDSPLHF.

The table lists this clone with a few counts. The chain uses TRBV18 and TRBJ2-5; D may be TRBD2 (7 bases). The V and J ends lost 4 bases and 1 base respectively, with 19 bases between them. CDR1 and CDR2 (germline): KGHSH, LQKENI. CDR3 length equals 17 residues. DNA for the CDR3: TGTGCCAGCTCACTCAGGGGCGCTAGCGGCATCCAAGAGACCCAGTACTTC. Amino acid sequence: CASSLRGASGIQETQYF.

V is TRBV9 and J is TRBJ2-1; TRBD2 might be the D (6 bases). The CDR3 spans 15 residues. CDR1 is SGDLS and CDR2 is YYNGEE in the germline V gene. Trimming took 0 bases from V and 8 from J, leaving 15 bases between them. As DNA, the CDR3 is TGTGCCAGCAGCGTAGGCGGTCTAGCGAGCGATGAGCAGTTCTTC. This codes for CASSVGGLASDEQFF. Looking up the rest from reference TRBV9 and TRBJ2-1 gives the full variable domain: DSGVTQTPKHLITATGQRVTLRCSPRSGDLSVYWYQQSLDQGLQFLIQYYNGEERAKGNILERFSAQQFPDLHSELNLSSLELGDSALYFCASSVGGLASDEQFFGPGTRLTVL.

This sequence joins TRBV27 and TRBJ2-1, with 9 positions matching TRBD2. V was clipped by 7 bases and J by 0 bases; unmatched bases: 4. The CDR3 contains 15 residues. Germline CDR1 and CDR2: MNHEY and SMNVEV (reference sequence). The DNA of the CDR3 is TGTGCCAGCACCGCGGGAGGGCCCTCCTACAATGAGCAGTTCTTC. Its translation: CASTAGGPSYNEQFF.